The subject of this entry is one T cell receptor beta chain. Its antigen is unidentified. Combining a sample-barcoded 5' primer with a J-beta primer mix, a second PCR ran for roughly 6 to 12 cycles. Every cDNA molecule bore a tag from a template-switch adaptor containing 12 random nucleotides. In TCRdb, the 5' RACE reads were re-called with MiXCR into one record per CDR3 protein. The data hold over a million distinct CDR3 sequences, with 55% to 75% observed a single time. This sample is part of a study of blood T cells in healthy people across ages. The overall study: When template switching was applied, about one barcoded beta molecule was captured per two T cells. Regarding the study as a whole: The fall in TCR beta diversity per million T cells was roughly linear with age. In long-lived donors, naive CD4+ cell counts and diversity exceeded those of aged donors.

Germline lookup yields CDR1 MNHEY and CDR2 SMNVEV (reference sequence). The CDR3 is 16 residues long. V was pared by 8 bases and J by 5 bases, with 15 bases of the junction left unmatched. Material for sequencing was blood. The TCR originated in a man aged 18 to 30 in good health. The V call is TRBV27, the J call TRBJ2-5, with 9 nucleotides matching TRBD1. The CDR3 spells CASGYAGQGNLETQYF. CDR3 bases: TGTGCCAGCGGCTACGCCGGACAGGGGAATTTGGAGACCCAGTACTTC.